This TCR beta chain derives from a study of neurological immune-mediated disorders. Each TCR transcript was tagged with a 10-nucleotide random UMI during 5'RACE. TCRdb passed the 5' RACE reads through MiXCR, listing each CDR3 protein once. The sample yields some 66,000 distinct CDR3 sequences, 4.5% seen once. Unmatched junction bases numbered 8, after V lost 5 bases and J lost 5 bases. In germline, CDR1 is SEHNR, CDR2 FQNEAQ (reference sequence). The CDR3 contains 15 residues. The sample holds many counts of this clonotype. What it binds is unknown. A total of 2 million PBMCs stored at -80 degrees C provided the unsorted libraries. Whole-study findings and limits: HTLV-1-associated myelopathy had the most TCR clonal expansion, whereas multiple sclerosis had the least (lower than in healthy controls). When the repertoires were grouped phylogenetically, those of 18 of the 34 multiple sclerosis patients came together in a single cluster of related CDR3 sequences, which points to a possible repertoire-level signature.

The rearrangement joins TRBV7-9 to TRBJ1-1, with 10 bases lining up with TRBD1. The origin of this receptor is a man aged 25-40 years with multiple sclerosis. What was sequenced was PBMCs. CDR3 amino acids: CASSPLTGGNTEAFF. The CDR3, as DNA: TGTGCCAGCAGCCCTCTGACAGGGGGCAATACTGAAGCTTTCTTT. The full variable domain, completed using reference TRBV7-9 and TRBJ1-1, is DTGVSQNPRHKITKRGQNVTFRCDPISEHNRLYWYRQTLGQGPEFLTYFQNEAQLEKSRLLSDRFSAERPKGSFSTLEIQRTEQGDSAMYLCASSPLTGGNTEAFFGQGTRLTVV.